The sequence of this T cell receptor beta chain was determined in a study of cytomegalovirus exposure and HLA in healthy donors. Germline V gives CDR1 SGHVS, CDR2 FQNEAQ. This CDR3 contains 17 residues. V was pared by 5 bases and J by 1 base, with 9 bases of the junction left unmatched. The donors (healthy individuals) were bone marrow donors. It was with 60 Vbeta and 13 Jbeta primers that the PCR ran. TCRdb's copy holds only in-frame clones and misses some; the assay was immunoSEQ multiplex PCR. This table holds about 180,000 clones, less than 90% found once. V usage is TRBV7-8 and J usage is TRBJ2-5; the match to TRBD2 covers 11 bases. The sequence derives from a man younger than 40 in good health and CMV-seronegative. The sequencing sample was made of PBMCs. CDR3 bases: TGTGCCAGCAGCGACAACCTAGCGGGGGGTTCCCAAGAGACCCAGTACTTC. This codes for CASSDNLAGGSQETQYF.